A single sample is the source of the 27 T cell receptor beta chains below, sequenced in a study of cytomegalovirus exposure and HLA in healthy donors. Primers for the PCR totalled 60 Vbeta and 13 Jbeta. TCRdb keeps only in-frame clones here, not all; method: immunoSEQ multiplex PCR. The sample includes more than 90,000 clones, about 79% seen only once; the top ten take approximately 3.9%. Sequencing was done on a sample of PBMCs. These receptors originate from a man aged 45-65 years in good health and CMV-seronegative.

J is TRBJ2-7 and V is TRBV7-2, with TRBD2 identical over 10 bases. Germline-derived CDR1 and CDR2 are SGHTA and FQGNSA. The junction had 8 bases not matched to a gene; V was cut back by 3 bases and J by 6 bases. There are 15 residues in the CDR3. The DNA for the CDR3 is TGTGCCAGCAGCTTTCGGACTAGCGGTACAGGCGAGCAGTACTTC. Protein sequence: CASSFRTSGTGEQYF.

This chain joins TRBV27 and TRBJ2-5; the match to TRBD2 covers 11 bases. J lost 11 bases, V lost 6 bases, and 11 bases had no gene match. The CDR3 is 14 amino acids. CDR1 and CDR2 from the germline V gene are MNHEY and SMNVEV (reference sequence). CDR3 sequence reads: CASRTSGSSGEQYF. DNA of the CDR3: TGTGCCAGCAGAACTAGCGGGAGCTCGGGGGAGCAGTACTTC.

The chain's CDR3 is CASRQQGVPYEQYF. The CDR3 bases are TGTGCCAGCCGGCAACAGGGGGTACCCTACGAGCAGTACTTC. The rearrangement links TRBV28 to TRBJ2-5, with TRBD1 identical over 8 bases. The J call may not be correct, given that the DNA end is closer to TRBJ2-7. This CDR3 has 14 residues. The germline gives CDR1 MDHEN, CDR2 SYDVKM.

The CDR3 DNA reads as TGTGCCAGTACCCCTCGGGGGGCCCAAGAGACCCAGTACTTC. It specifies CASTPRGAQETQYF. V is TRBV19 and J is TRBJ2-5; D is perhaps TRBD2 (7 bases). The CDR3 loop spans 14 amino acids. Germline V CDR1 and CDR2: LNHDA, SQIVND (reference sequence). V lost 7 bases and J 1 base, leaving 13 bases between the germline ends.

This chain joins TRBV5-1 and TRBJ2-3; TRBD2 matches at 13 bases. The length of the CDR3 is 19 residues. Trimming at V came to 0 bases and at J to 1 base, leaving 8 bases not matched to a gene. Germline-derived CDR1 and CDR2 are SGHRS and YFSETQ. Here the CDR3 reads CASSLGTSGSREGTDTQYF. CDR3 sequence (DNA): TGCGCCAGCAGCTTGGGGACTAGCGGGAGCCGGGAGGGCACAGATACGCAGTATTTT.

This chain connects TRBV18 to TRBJ1-1, with D possibly TRBD1 on 6 matching bases. V lost 3 bases and J 1 base, leaving 9 bases between the germline ends. There are 14 residues in the CDR3. The V gene's germline CDR1 is KGHSH and CDR2 LQKENI. For the CDR3, the DNA is TGTGCCAGCTCACCCCGGGACACGAACACTGAAGCTTTCTTT. Translated: CASSPRDTNTEAFF.

The V and J genes are TRBV4-1 and TRBJ1-2, with D perhaps matching TRBD1 (5 bases). The germline CDR1 and CDR2 sequences are MGHRA and YSYEKL. Trimming shortened V by 4 bases and J by 2 bases, and 11 bases separated the two germline ends. The CDR3 is made up of 14 amino acids. Here the CDR3 reads CASSPGQQNYGYTF. The CDR3, as DNA: TGCGCCAGCAGCCCAGGGCAACAGAACTATGGCTACACCTTC.

This clone has a single count. This sequence joins TRBV5-4 and TRBJ1-2, with 8 bases lining up with TRBD1. V dropped 4 bases and J dropped 5; count of bases not matched to a gene: 4. The CDR3 extends over 13 amino acids. Germline V gene data show CDR1 as SGHNT and CDR2 as YYREEE (reference sequence). The CDR3 reads CASSLDRGYGYTF. CDR3 nucleotide sequence: TGTGCCAGCAGCCTAGACAGGGGTTATGGCTACACCTTC.

As concerns this clone: Germline is not matched at one junction end, which may reflect a read error. The V and J genes are TRBV28 and TRBJ2-1; D perhaps matches TRBD1 (6 bases). Germline lookup yields CDR1 MDHEN and CDR2 SYDVKM. The CDR3 totals 17 residues. In nucleotides, the CDR3 is TGTGCCAGCGGTTTGTTGGACTCATTTCTTGGGACAAATGAGCAGTTCTTC. Amino acid sequence: CASGLLDSFLGTNEQFF.

This chain uses TRBV6-5 with TRBJ2-3; D may be TRBD1 (6 bases). Per the germline V gene, CDR1 is MNHEY and CDR2 is SVGAGI. With 4 bases removed from V and 4 bases from J, the gap between germline ends came to 15 bases. This CDR3 spans 15 amino acids. CDR3 amino acids: CASSFRNRASDTQYF. The CDR3 region has the DNA TGTGCCAGCAGTTTCCGTAACAGGGCTTCAGATACGCAGTATTTT.

This chain uses TRBV5-1 with TRBJ1-3; no definite D call. The CDR3 loop spans 16 amino acids. The V end lost 0 bases, the J end lost 4 bases, and 14 bases lay between the germline ends. The germline V gene has CDR1 SGHRS and CDR2 YFSETQ. In DNA form, the CDR3 reads TGCGCCAGCAGCTTGGTTGCGGGGTCGGGAGGAAACACCATATATTTT. It specifies CASSLVAGSGGNTIYF.

The chain recombines TRBV6-1 with TRBJ1-2; TRBD1 matches at 8 bases. Germline CDR1 and CDR2: MNHNS and SASEGT. J lost 4 bases, V lost 0 bases, and 7 bases had no gene match. This CDR3 comprises 16 residues. This CDR3 is CASSEAGTGLPYGYTF. The CDR3 DNA is TGTGCCAGCAGTGAAGCTGGGACAGGCCTTCCCTATGGCTACACCTTC.

This chain connects TRBV7-9 to TRBJ2-7; D is possibly TRBD2 (6 bases). The CDR3 covers 13 residues. V dropped 3 bases and J dropped 3 bases, with 9 bases sitting between them. The V gene's germline CDR1 is SEHNR and CDR2 FQNEAQ (reference sequence). The CDR3 nucleotides are TGTGCCAGCAGCTTCGGGACTTTCTACGAGCAGTACTTC. This translates into CASSFGTFYEQYF.

The chain carries TRBV25-1 and TRBJ1-5; TRBD1 matches 7 bases. Germline-derived CDR1 and CDR2 are MGHDK and SYGVNS. Unmatched junction bases numbered 6, after V lost 6 bases and J lost 4 bases. The CDR3 covers 14 residues. The chain's CDR3 is CASSQQGQNQPQHF. In DNA, the CDR3 is TGTGCCAGCAGCCAACAGGGGCAGAATCAGCCCCAGCATTTT.

The V call is TRBV16, the J call TRBJ1-1, with 7 positions matching TRBD1. With 0 bases clipped from V and 0 bases from J, the junction kept 1 base outside the gene matches. Germline CDR1 KGHSY, CDR2 FQNENV. This CDR3 spans 15 amino acids. CDR3 coding DNA: TGTGCCAGCAGCCAATCGGGACAGCTGAACACTGAAGCTTTCTTT. Its translation: CASSQSGQLNTEAFF.

A few counts support this clone. The chain uses TRBV2 and TRBJ2-3; D perhaps matches TRBD1 (5 bases). V was pared by 4 bases and J by 0 bases, with 11 bases between. CDR1 is SNHLY and CDR2 is FYNNEI in the germline V gene. The CDR3 runs 15 residues. In DNA, the CDR3 is TGTGCCAGCAGTGGACAGCTAACTAGCACAGATACGCAGTATTTT. Amino acids: CASSGQLTSTDTQYF.

The chain recombines TRBV10-1 with TRBJ2-2; TRBD2 matches 13 bases. Germline CDR1 and CDR2: WNHNN and SYGVQD (reference sequence). The CDR3 length is 18 residues. The junction had 4 bases not matched to a gene; V was cut back by 2 bases and J by 1 base. CDR3 sequence reads: CASSERGLAGVNTGELFF. CDR3 sequence (DNA): TGCGCCAGCAGTGAGCGCGGACTAGCGGGGGTGAACACCGGGGAGCTGTTTTTT.

The genes are TRBV9 and TRBJ2-5; tentative D call: TRBD1 (6 bases). CDR1 and CDR2 from the germline V gene are SGDLS and YYNGEE. This CDR3 is built from 14 residues. V lost 0 bases to trimming and J lost 4 bases, with 10 bases between them. CDR3 sequence: CASSVARGSETQYF. In DNA form, the CDR3 reads TGTGCCAGCAGCGTAGCCAGGGGTTCAGAGACCCAGTACTTC.

The chain joins TRBV6-5 to TRBJ1-1; 8 bases are a match to TRBD1. Germline loops: CDR1 MNHEY, CDR2 SVGAGI. The CDR3 has 13 amino acids. V lost 8 bases to trimming and J lost 8 bases; unmatched junction nucleotides: 10. CDR3 DNA sequence: TGTGCCAGCCTGGGGACAGGCCTAGGGGAAGCTTTCTTT. Its translation is CASLGTGLGEAFF.

V and J are TRBV28 and TRBJ2-5, with 8 bases lining up with TRBD1. The CDR3 totals 14 residues. Germline values: CDR1 MDHEN, CDR2 SYDVKM. J was trimmed by 3 bases and V by 3 bases; bases with no gene match: 3. The DNA for the CDR3 is TGTGCCAGCAGTTTGTCAGGGGGCAAAGAGACCCAGTACTTC. This gives the protein CASSLSGGKETQYF.

A note on this clone: At one boundary the junction diverges from the germline segment, which might be a read error. V is TRBV7-9 and J is TRBJ2-4; tentatively, D is TRBD1 (6 bases). CDR3 length equals 16 residues. CDR1 and CDR2 from the germline V gene are SEHNR and FQNEAQ (reference sequence). The CDR3 spells CSSSLTGQIAKNIQYF. CDR3 sequence (DNA): TGTTCCAGCAGCTTAACCGGACAGATAGCCAAAAACATTCAGTACTTC. The full variable domain, completed using reference TRBV7-9 and TRBJ2-4, is DTGVSQNPRHKITKRGQNVTFRCDPISEHNRLYWYRQTLGQGPEFLTYFQNEAQLEKSRLLSDRFSAERPKGSFSTLEIQRTEQGDSAMYLCSSSLTGQIAKNIQYFGAGTRLSVL.

This chain links TRBV9 with TRBJ1-2, with unresolved D. CDR3 length: 13 residues. Germline V gene lookup returns CDR1 SGDLS and CDR2 YYNGEE. Trimming removed 0 bases at V and 2 bases at J, with 5 bases between. The CDR3 is CASSVDQNYGYTF. CDR3 nucleotides: TGTGCCAGCAGCGTAGATCAGAACTATGGCTACACCTTC. Full variable domain (rest looked up from reference TRBV9 and TRBJ1-2): DSGVTQTPKHLITATGQRVTLRCSPRSGDLSVYWYQQSLDQGLQFLIQYYNGEERAKGNILERFSAQQFPDLHSELNLSSLELGDSALYFCASSVDQNYGYTFGSGTRLTVV.

CDR3 nucleotides: TGTGCCAGCAGCTCCCAGGGGCGGAACACTGAAGCTTTCTTT. Its translation is CASSSQGRNTEAFF. The rearrangement links TRBV11-2 to TRBJ1-1; tentatively, D is TRBD1 (6 bases). This CDR3 is built from 14 residues. Per the germline V gene, CDR1 is SGHAT and CDR2 is FQNNGV. The V gene lost 4 bases and the J gene lost 1 base, with 10 bases spanning the gap.

The genes are TRBV5-1 and TRBJ2-5; 10 bases line up with TRBD2. CDR3 length equals 15 residues. V shed 2 bases and J 4 bases; nucleotides not matched to a gene: 5. CDR1 SGHRS and CDR2 YFSETQ come from the germline V gene. The CDR3 spells CASSFLAGGGETQYF. The CDR3 coding sequence is TGCGCCAGCAGCTTTTTAGCGGGAGGAGGAGAGACCCAGTACTTC.

The chain's CDR3 is CASTIRGAGTHTDTQYF. CDR3 nucleotide sequence: TGTGCCAGCACCATTCGGGGTGCCGGGACTCACACAGATACGCAGTATTTT. The chain has TRBV28 and TRBJ2-3; possibly TRBD2 for D (6 bases). The V and J ends lost 7 bases and 2 bases respectively, with 22 bases between them. Germline-derived CDR1 and CDR2 are MDHEN and SYDVKM. The CDR3 loop spans 17 amino acids.

This clone was picked up a small number of times. This chain links TRBV6-5 with TRBJ2-7; D not certain. Germline values: CDR1 MNHEY, CDR2 SVGAGI. Trimming cost V 5 bases and J 6 bases, with 14 bases left between them. The CDR3 covers 13 residues. The CDR3 loop reads CASSTTDASEQYF. CDR3 bases: TGTGCCAGCAGTACCACAGACGCGAGCGAGCAGTACTTC.

The chain employs TRBV2 and TRBJ1-4; 8 nucleotides match TRBD1. The V segment lost 4 bases and the J segment 8 bases; nucleotides outside the gene matches: 12. There are 16 residues in the CDR3. Germline V gene lookup returns CDR1 SNHLY and CDR2 FYNNEI. The CDR3 loop reads CASSGLATGEGEKLFF. In DNA form, the CDR3 reads TGTGCCAGCAGTGGCCTAGCGACAGGGGAAGGAGAAAAACTGTTTTTT.